A single sample is the source of the 26 T cell receptor beta chains below, sequenced in a study of T cells in Graves' hyperthyroidism and ophthalmopathy (dated by TCRdb to about 2019). The receptor library was made with multiplex PCR. The sequencing machine was an Illumina HiSeq 2000. The TCR beta CDR3 regions were amplified from the RNA transcripts. For the first round of RT-PCR on the TCR CDR3, the HTBI primer set was used together with the Qiagen OneStep RT-PCR kit. The public reads were reanalyzed by TCRdb: fastp trimming at Q25, MiXCR alignment, in-frame beta chains only. When rows share a CDR3 protein, they turn into one entry using the most common DNA and genes. Recorded for this sample are hundreds of thousands of distinct CDR3 sequences; over 20% of them occurred a single time. Under 65% of the sample comes from the top ten. Source material: blood. Receptors originate from a man aged 30 to 39 with Graves' ophthalmopathy.

This rearrangement joins TRBV7-9 to TRBJ2-1; D possibly corresponds to TRBD1 (6 bases). V was shortened by 6 bases and J by 6 bases, with 18 bases between the two germline ends. The CDR3 consists of 15 residues. Germline-derived CDR1 and CDR2 are SEHNR and FQNEAQ (reference sequence). CDR3 residues: CASRPRWQGINEQFF. CDR3 nucleotides: TGTGCCAGCAGACCAAGATGGCAGGGGATCAATGAGCAGTTCTTC.

This clonotype was picked up a small number of times. The rearrangement links TRBV5-1 to TRBJ2-5, with 7 bases that match TRBD2. The trim removed 3 bases at V and 5 bases at J, leaving 13 bases unmatched. Germline V gene lookup returns CDR1 SGHRS and CDR2 YFSETQ. The CDR3 length is 16 residues. In DNA form, the CDR3 reads TGCGCCAGCAGCTCCGGTGGGAGGGGCGGTGAGGAGACCCAGTACTTC. Translating gives CASSSGGRGGEETQYF.

The table lists this clonotype with a few counts. The chain couples TRBV7-9 to TRBJ1-4; D might be TRBD1 (5 bases). The CDR3 runs to 16 residues. Looked up from germline, CDR1 is SEHNR and CDR2 is FQNEAQ (reference sequence). Trimming stripped 1 base from V and 6 bases from J, with 15 bases between. In DNA form, the CDR3 reads TGTGCCAGCAGCTTAGATGTTGGGGGATCGTATGAAAAACTGTTTTTT. Translating it yields CASSLDVGGSYEKLFF. The whole variable domain, filled in from reference TRBV7-9 and TRBJ1-4, reads DTGVSQNPRHKITKRGQNVTFRCDPISEHNRLYWYRQTLGQGPEFLTYFQNEAQLEKSRLLSDRFSAERPKGSFSTLEIQRTEQGDSAMYLCASSLDVGGSYEKLFFGSGTQLSVL.

Ten or more counts support this clonotype. The gene calls are TRBV12-3 or TRBV12-4 and TRBJ2-3; 7 bases match TRBD2. There are 15 residues in the CDR3. V gave up 3 bases and J gave up 0 bases; unmatched junction bases: 3. The CDR3 DNA sequence: TGTGCCAGCAGTTTTCCTAGCGGAAGCACAGATACGCAGTATTTT. Its translation is CASSFPSGSTDTQYF.

In its sample, this clonotype was seen many times. The V call is TRBV3-1, the J call TRBJ2-1; 11 positions match TRBD1. CDR3 size: 16 residues. J lost 5 bases, V lost 3 bases, and 6 bases had no gene match. CDR1 LGHDT and CDR2 YNNKEL come from the germline V gene (reference sequence). CDR3 amino acids: CASSQSRDRGNNEQFF. CDR3 bases: TGTGCCAGCAGCCAGAGCCGGGACAGGGGGAACAATGAGCAGTTCTTC.

This clonotype was counted ten times or more. The gene calls are TRBV3-1 and TRBJ1-3, with D maybe TRBD1 (5 bases). CDR3 size: 14 residues. Germline-derived CDR1 and CDR2 are LGHDT and YNNKEL (reference sequence). Trimming pared 6 bases from V and 3 bases from J, leaving 12 bases between. Written as DNA, the CDR3 is TGTGCCAGCAGGCCGCAGGGAGGTGGAAACACCATATATTTT. Its protein product is CASRPQGGGNTIYF.

This clonotype was seen more than once but under ten times. The rearrangement joins TRBV5-1 to TRBJ2-3, with D unresolved. The V end was cut by 0 bases, the J end by 2 bases, with 7 bases between. There are 14 residues in the CDR3. Germline V lookup: CDR1 SGHRS, CDR2 YFSETQ. The CDR3 sequence is CASSLEFFTDTQYF. As DNA, the CDR3 is TGCGCCAGCAGCTTGGAATTTTTCACAGATACGCAGTATTTT. Full variable domain (remainder filled in from reference TRBV5-1 and TRBJ2-3): KAGVTQTPRYLIKTRGQQVTLSCSPISGHRSVSWYQQTPGQGLQFLFEYFSETQRNKGNFPGRFSGRQFSNSRSEMNVSTLELGDSALYLCASSLEFFTDTQYFGPGTRLTVL.

This clonotype occurred many times. The chain's CDR3 is CSARATSGVPSDTQYF. For the CDR3, the DNA is TGCAGTGCTAGAGCGACTAGCGGGGTCCCCAGCGATACGCAGTATTTT. The V call is TRBV20-1, the J call TRBJ2-3, with 11 bases lining up with TRBD2. Germline CDR1 reads DFQATT; CDR2 reads SNEGSKA (reference sequence). The CDR3 is made up of 16 amino acids. V lost 1 base, J lost 6 bases, and 9 bases stayed unmatched.

This clonotype was recorded a few times. The V call is TRBV12-3 or TRBV12-4, the J call TRBJ2-5; D ambiguous. Trimming stripped 6 bases from V and 8 bases from J, with 13 bases between. The CDR3 spans 12 residues. The CDR3 protein is CASSSAPGTQYF. CDR3 nucleotide sequence: TGTGCCAGCAGCAGTGCCCCCGGAACCCAGTACTTC.

The gene calls are TRBV19 and TRBJ2-2, with 9 nucleotides matching TRBD1. J was trimmed by 8 bases and V by 5 bases; bases with no gene match: 12. The CDR3 covers 16 residues. Germline CDR1 and CDR2: LNHDA and SQIVND (reference sequence). CDR3 in amino acids: CASSGAGTGSYGELFF. DNA for the CDR3: TGTGCCAGTAGTGGGGCCGGGACAGGGTCGTATGGGGAGCTGTTTTTT. Drawing the rest from reference TRBV19 and TRBJ2-2, the complete variable domain is DGGITQSPKYLFRKEGQNVTLSCEQNLNHDAMYWYRQDPGQGLRLIYYSQIVNDFQKGDIAEGYSVSREKKESFPLTVTSAQKNPTAFYLCASSGAGTGSYGELFFGEGSRLTVL.

This clonotype was found many times. The J gene is TRBJ2-5, the V gene TRBV18, with no clear D. Deletions cut 3 bases from V and 4 bases from J, with 15 bases between. CDR1 and CDR2 from the germline V gene are KGHSH and LQKENI. This CDR3 contains 15 residues. CDR3 sequence: CASSPAVARAETQYF. CDR3 nucleotide sequence: TGTGCCAGCTCACCGGCGGTGGCCCGGGCAGAGACCCAGTACTTC.

There are a few counts of this clonotype. V usage is TRBV12-3 or TRBV12-4 and J usage is TRBJ2-5; D might be TRBD1 (5 bases). CDR3 length equals 16 residues. The V end was cut by 2 bases, the J end by 1 base, with 14 bases between. The CDR3 DNA sequence: TGTGCCAGCAGTTTAAGGGGCGAGAATTTCCAAGAGACCCAGTACTTC. Translation: CASSLRGENFQETQYF.

In its sample, this clonotype was seen a few times. This sequence joins TRBV29-1 and TRBJ2-3; D gene uncertain. The V gene's germline CDR1 is SQVTM and CDR2 ANQGSEA. Trimming stripped 4 bases from V and 10 bases from J, with 21 bases between. The CDR3 contains 14 residues. The CDR3 loop reads CSVASGNHPIAQYF. The CDR3, as DNA: TGCAGCGTTGCTTCCGGCAACCATCCAATAGCGCAGTATTTT.

Ten or more counts support this clonotype. This chain connects TRBV11-1 to TRBJ2-5; D may match TRBD1 or TRBD2 (5 bases each). The CDR3 sequence is 14 residues long. Germline CDR1 is SGHAT and CDR2 is FQDESV (reference sequence). Trimming left V 4 bases short and J 0 bases short, with 9 bases between. CDR3 amino acids: CASSWGRDQETQYF. The CDR3 DNA sequence: TGTGCCAGCAGCTGGGGACGCGACCAAGAGACCCAGTACTTC.

The J gene is TRBJ1-3, the V gene TRBV30, with D uncertain. CDR1 is GTSNPN and CDR2 is SVGIG in the germline V gene (reference sequence). This CDR3 spans 13 amino acids. Deletions cut 2 bases from V and 0 bases from J, with 5 bases between. The CDR3 here is CAWSQFSGNTIYF. The CDR3 DNA reads as TGTGCCTGGAGTCAGTTCTCTGGAAACACCATATATTTT.

This clonotype was counted a few times. The rearrangement joins TRBV11-2 to TRBJ2-7; D assignment may be TRBD1 or TRBD2 (5 bases each). The germline gives CDR1 SGHAT, CDR2 FQNNGV. This CDR3 contains 17 residues. Trimming shortened V by 2 bases and J by 0 bases, and 17 bases separated the two germline ends. The CDR3 region is CASSLLQDSLGSYEQYF. As DNA, the CDR3 is TGTGCCAGCAGCTTACTACAGGACTCTCTGGGCTCCTACGAGCAGTACTTC.

The chain employs TRBV5-6 and TRBJ2-2, with D uncertain. V lost 0 bases and J lost 1, with 4 bases in between. Germline-derived CDR1 and CDR2 are SGHDT and YYEEEE. CDR3 size: 14 residues. Here the CDR3 DNA reads TGTGCCAGCAGCTTGGAACAGAACACCGGGGAGCTGTTTTTT. As protein: CASSLEQNTGELFF.

This clonotype has just a few counts. The chain joins TRBV5-1 to TRBJ1-2; D is perhaps TRBD1 (5 bases). The CDR3 runs to 17 residues. CDR1 and CDR2 (germline): SGHRS, YFSETQ. Trimming left V 7 bases short and J 0 bases short, with 22 bases between. CDR3: CASYGGDRDKSNYGYTF. The CDR3 coding sequence is TGCGCCAGCTATGGGGGGGACCGAGACAAATCTAACTATGGCTACACCTTC.

The chain uses TRBV4-2 and TRBJ1-3, with no clear D. From germline, CDR1 is LGHNA and CDR2 YNFKEQ. The length of the CDR3 is 15 residues. Trimming cost V 0 bases and J 8 bases, with 14 bases left between them. The CDR3 reads CASSQDLDLLDTIYF. The CDR3, as DNA: TGTGCCAGCAGCCAAGATCTTGATCTATTAGACACCATATATTTT.

The genes are TRBV27 and TRBJ1-5; D unresolved. The length of the CDR3 is 13 residues. V lost 8 bases to trimming and J lost 6 bases, with 14 bases between them. Germline CDR1 and CDR2: MNHEY and SMNVEV (reference sequence). The CDR3 region is CASGSRTGQPQHF. CDR3 bases: TGTGCCAGCGGATCTCGCACGGGTCAGCCCCAGCATTTT.

The rearrangement uses TRBV7-3 and TRBJ2-5; D might be TRBD1 (5 bases). There are 15 residues in the CDR3. Germline CDR1 and CDR2: SGHTA and FQGTGA. V dropped 2 bases and J dropped 4 bases, with 14 bases sitting between them. CDR3 region: CASSLGSGIGETQYF. The CDR3 nucleotides read TGTGCCAGCAGCTTAGGCTCAGGGATCGGAGAGACCCAGTACTTC.

This clonotype appeared many times. V is TRBV5-1 and J is TRBJ2-2, with D perhaps TRBD2 (6 bases). V lost 4 bases and J 1 base, leaving 8 bases between the germline ends. Germline V gives CDR1 SGHRS, CDR2 YFSETQ. CDR3 length equals 14 residues. The CDR3: CASSLGGNTGELFF. CDR3 bases: TGCGCCAGCAGCCTGGGAGGGAACACCGGGGAGCTGTTTTTT.

In this sample, this clonotype turned up many times. V and J are TRBV12-3 or TRBV12-4 and TRBJ2-3, with a weak D call TRBD1 (5 bases). The CDR3 has 15 amino acids. V was shortened by 2 bases and J by 4 bases, with 13 bases between the two germline ends. The CDR3 is CASSLRSQGADTQYF. The CDR3 DNA sequence: TGTGCCAGCAGTTTAAGAAGCCAGGGTGCAGATACGCAGTATTTT.

The chain combines TRBV30 with TRBJ2-1; D might be TRBD2 (6 bases). The germline V and J ends were trimmed by 2 bases and 9 bases, with 14 bases remaining between them. CDR3 length: 13 amino acids. CDR1 and CDR2 (germline): GTSNPN, SVGIG (reference sequence). The CDR3, as DNA: TGTGCCTGGAGTTGGACTACGAGAGGTGAGCAGTTCTTC. Translating it yields CAWSWTTRGEQFF.

CDR3 protein: CSARGPGQSNEKLFF. The CDR3, as DNA: TGCAGTGCTAGAGGCCCGGGACAGTCTAATGAAAAACTGTTTTTT. This chain connects TRBV20-1 to TRBJ1-4; 7 positions agree with TRBD1. V was pared by 1 base and J by 3 bases, with 5 bases of the junction left unmatched. CDR1 and CDR2 from the germline V gene are DFQATT and SNEGSKA (reference sequence). CDR3 size: 15 residues.

The sample holds many counts of this clonotype. V and J are TRBV6-1 and TRBJ2-7, with D possibly being TRBD2 (6 bases). The V end lost 5 bases, the J end lost 4 bases, and 21 bases lay between the germline ends. Looked up from germline, CDR1 is MNHNS and CDR2 is SASEGT. CDR3 length equals 16 residues. CDR3: CASSRPGTGAGYEQYF. The CDR3 nucleotides read TGTGCCAGCAGTCGCCCAGGAACGGGAGCCGGGTACGAGCAGTACTTC.